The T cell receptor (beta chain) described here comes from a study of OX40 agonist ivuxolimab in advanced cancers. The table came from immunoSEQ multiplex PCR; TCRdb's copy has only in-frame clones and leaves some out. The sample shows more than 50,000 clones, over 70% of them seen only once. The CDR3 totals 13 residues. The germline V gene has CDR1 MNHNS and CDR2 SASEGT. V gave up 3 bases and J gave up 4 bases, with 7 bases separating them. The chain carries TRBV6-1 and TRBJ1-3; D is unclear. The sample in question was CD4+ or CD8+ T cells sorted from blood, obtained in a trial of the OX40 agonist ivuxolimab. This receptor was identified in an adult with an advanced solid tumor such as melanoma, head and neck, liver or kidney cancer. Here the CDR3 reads CASSDRRGNTIYF. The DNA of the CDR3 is TGTGCCAGCAGTGATCGTCGGGGAAACACCATATATTTT.